This T cell receptor (beta chain) was found in a study of cytomegalovirus exposure and HLA in healthy donors. Whole-study findings and limits: A few CMV-associated chains proved CMV antigen-specific in vitro. Later on, a genetic analysis was performed. It linked a missense variant in DCLRE1C with V- and J-gene trimming of TCR beta.

As to this clone: Its antigen is unknown.

The germline V and J ends were trimmed by 5 bases and 2 bases, with 15 bases remaining between them. Germline V gene sequence: CDR1 SGHNT, CDR2 YENEEA. The CDR3 sequence is 16 residues long. 60 Vbeta and 13 Jbeta primers were used in PCR. Profiling relied on immunoSEQ multiplex PCR, and the TCRdb table lists in-frame clones only, not all of them. The sample yields about 180,000 clones, about 80% seen once. The TCR originated in a young man in good health and CMV-seronegative. The rearrangement links TRBV11-3 to TRBJ2-2; perhaps TRBD1 as D (5 bases). Sequenced input: PBMCs. This chain's CDR3 is CASSAVSGQNTGELFF. CDR3 DNA sequence: TGTGCCAGCAGCGCTGTTTCCGGACAAAACACCGGGGAGCTGTTTTTT. Complete variable domain (other parts from reference TRBV11-3 and TRBJ2-2): EAGVVQSPRYKIIEKKQPVAFWCNPISGHNTLYWYLQNLGQGPELLIRYENEEAVDDSQLPKDRFSAERLKGVDSTLKIQPAELGDSAVYLCASSAVSGQNTGELFFGEGSRLTVL.